Listed here are 8 T cell receptor beta chains from one sample, sequenced in a study of cytomegalovirus exposure and HLA in healthy donors. Method: immunoSEQ multiplex PCR; TCRdb's copy keeps in-frame clones and lacks some. This table has roughly 300,000 clones, 88% appearing once. The source material was PBMCs. Receptor source: a woman younger than 35 in good health and CMV-seronegative.

This chain connects TRBV9 to TRBJ2-7; D ambiguous. Per germline, CDR1 SGDLS and CDR2 YYNGEE. V was clipped by 7 bases and J by 0 bases, with 17 bases between them. This CDR3 is built from 15 residues. DNA of the CDR3: TGTGCCAGCTGCCCCGGTCCCTTGAGCTCCTACGAGCAGTACTTC. Its protein product is CASCPGPLSSYEQYF.

The chain couples TRBV6-6 to TRBJ1-3; D is ambiguous. The ends were cut back, 0 bases at V and 8 bases at J, with 11 bases in the middle. Germline V gene sequence: CDR1 MNHNY, CDR2 SVGAGI (reference sequence). The CDR3 runs to 14 residues. CDR3 bases: TGTGCCAGCAGTTACTCTGGAATCCGGGACACCATATATTTT. Protein sequence: CASSYSGIRDTIYF.

The chain joins TRBV2 to TRBJ2-7; possible D gene TRBD2, 5 bases. CDR1 is SNHLY and CDR2 is FYNNEI in the germline V gene. V shed 4 bases and J shed 0 bases, with 10 bases lying between them. This CDR3 is 14 amino acids long. The CDR3: CASSVGGTSYEQYF. CDR3 nucleotides: TGTGCCAGCAGTGTTGGAGGAACCTCCTACGAGCAGTACTTC.

V gene TRBV5-1 combines with J gene TRBJ2-6; D ambiguous. Trimming removed 1 base at V and 1 base at J, with 30 bases between. Germline loops: CDR1 SGHRS, CDR2 YFSETQ. The CDR3 spans 23 residues. The CDR3 loop reads CASSLFTPAIRPPTTSGANVLTF. The CDR3 nucleotides are TGCGCCAGCAGCTTGTTTACCCCGGCGATCAGGCCCCCCACAACTTCTGGGGCCAACGTCCTGACTTTC.

CDR3 amino acids: CASSRTSGSGTDTQYF. CDR3 DNA sequence: TGTGCCAGCAGCCGGACTAGCGGGAGCGGCACAGATACGCAGTATTTT. The chain recombines TRBV7-2 with TRBJ2-3; 13 bases align to TRBD2. Trimming cost V 5 bases and J 1 base; bases outside gene matches: 3. The germline V gene has CDR1 SGHTA and CDR2 FQGNSA. The CDR3 consists of 16 residues.

The chain is built from TRBV27 and TRBJ2-6, with D perhaps matching TRBD1 (5 bases). V was clipped by 0 bases and J by 0 bases, with 12 bases between them. CDR3 length equals 18 residues. Germline CDR1 is MNHEY and CDR2 is SMNVEV (reference sequence). This chain's CDR3 is CASSLSRLTASGANVLTF. The CDR3, as DNA: TGTGCCAGCAGTTTATCGCGTTTGACAGCCTCTGGGGCCAACGTCCTGACTTTC.

This chain joins TRBV27 and TRBJ2-2; TRBD2 aligns across 10 bases. Germline V lookup: CDR1 MNHEY, CDR2 SMNVEV (reference sequence). Germline trimming cut 4 bases from V and 6 bases from J; bases unmatched to any gene: 11. The CDR3 runs to 17 residues. CDR3 residues: CASSSTLAGVIAGELFF. CDR3 DNA sequence: TGTGCCAGCAGTTCCACTCTAGCGGGAGTAATCGCCGGGGAGCTGTTTTTT.

V usage is TRBV19 and J usage is TRBJ2-7; D is perhaps TRBD1 (5 bases). Trimming removed 4 bases from V and 2 bases from J, with 15 bases in between. This CDR3 has 15 amino acids. CDR1 and CDR2 from the germline V gene are LNHDA and SQIVND (reference sequence). The CDR3 protein is CASSTADTYAYEQYF. The CDR3 DNA is TGTGCCAGTAGTACCGCGGACACGTACGCCTACGAGCAGTACTTC.